Reported below is one TCR beta chain. These data originate in a study of shared clonotypes between healthy human individuals. CDR1 is MNHNS and CDR2 is SASEGT in the germline V gene. The CDR3 is 14 residues long. V lost 4 bases, J lost 9 bases, and 18 bases lay in between. The protocol was immunoSEQ multiplex PCR, while the TCRdb copy is restricted to in-frame clones and leaves out a portion. The sample includes 2 million to 3 million clones, over 85% of them seen just once. The source material was naive CD4+ T cells from PBMCs. Subset indicated: CD45RA+ positively selected. The chain recombines TRBV6-1 with TRBJ1-2, with D perhaps TRBD1 (6 bases). This TCR was recovered from a young man in good health. Some clones in this sample may be carry-over from other donors' samples. The CDR3 region is CASSGTRTALRYTF. CDR3 nucleotide sequence: TGTGCCAGCAGTGGTACCAGGACAGCCTTACGCTACACCTTC.